The 5 T cell receptor beta chains below all came from one sample that was sequenced in a study of blood T cell repertoires in COVID-19 (dated by TCRdb to about 2020). The method was the immunoSEQ multiplex PCR assay. TCRdb took over this immuneACCESS table, retaining in-frame rearrangements with V and J assigned. Such tables are incomplete; in checked studies, under half of the missing clones stem from an unresolved V gene, and the remainder is unexplained. The sample table holds 150,000 to 200,000 clones, of which over 80% were seen once. The biggest ten clones account for about 4.6% of the sample. The specimen was peripheral blood. The receptor source for this set is a man aged 25-45 years with COVID-19, enrolled during active disease.

The CDR3 sequence: CATSEQTSGGPDTQYF. The CDR3 DNA sequence: TGTGCCACCAGTGAGCAGACTAGCGGGGGACCAGATACGCAGTATTTT. V and J are TRBV24-1 and TRBJ2-3; 12 bases fit TRBD2. The CDR3 has 16 residues. Germline lookup yields CDR1 KGHDR and CDR2 SFDVKD. V was clipped by 4 bases and J by 4 bases; unmatched bases: 5.

This clone was recorded a few times. The chain employs TRBV28 and TRBJ2-5; TRBD2 might be the D (5 bases). Deletions cut 2 bases from V and 6 bases from J, with 7 bases between. The germline gives CDR1 MDHEN, CDR2 SYDVKM. This CDR3 has 12 residues. For the CDR3, the DNA is TGTGCCAGCAGTTTAAGCGGACAGACCCAGTACTTC. This gives the protein CASSLSGQTQYF. Full variable domain (outside the CDR3, taken from reference TRBV28 and TRBJ2-5): DVKVTQSSRYLVKRTGEKVFLECVQDMDHENMFWYRQDPGLGLRLIYFSYDVKMKEKGDIPEGYSVSREKKERFSLILESASTNQTSMYLCASSLSGQTQYFGPGTRLLVL.

V gene TRBV10-3 combines with J gene TRBJ2-4; D unclear. This CDR3 is built from 15 residues. Trimming left V 0 bases short and J 7 bases short, with 13 bases between. Germline CDR1 and CDR2: ENHRY and SYGVKD. The CDR3 is CAISESGTNNNIQYF. In DNA form, the CDR3 reads TGTGCCATCAGTGAGTCGGGCACCAACAATAACATTCAGTACTTC.

The gene calls are TRBV7-2 and TRBJ2-7, with 12 bases that match TRBD2. The CDR3 is 16 residues long. V lost 5 bases to trimming and J lost 4 bases; unmatched junction nucleotides: 9. Germline CDR1 SGHTA, CDR2 FQGNSA. The CDR3 nucleotides are TGTGCCAGCAGCCCAGAGGGACTAGCGGGTTTGTACGAGCAGTACTTC. This codes for CASSPEGLAGLYEQYF.

In this sample, this clone turned up a few times. The V call is TRBV7-2, the J call TRBJ1-1; D ambiguous. CDR3 length: 13 residues. Germline V gene sequence: CDR1 SGHTA, CDR2 FQGNSA. V shed 1 base and J shed 0 bases, with 3 bases lying between them. In DNA form, the CDR3 reads TGTGCCAGCAGCTTAGACATGAACACTGAAGCTTTCTTT. Residues: CASSLDMNTEAFF. The entire variable domain, with the rest obtained from reference TRBV7-2 and TRBJ1-1, is as follows: GAGVSQSPSNKVTEKGKDVELRCDPISGHTALYWYRQSLGQGLEFLIYFQGNSAPDKSGLPSDRFSAERTGGSVSTLTIQRTQQEDSAVYLCASSLDMNTEAFFGQGTRLTVV.